These 14 T cell receptor beta chains came from one sample sequenced in a study of CD8 T cells in Susac syndrome. Random hexamers were used to reverse transcribe about 0.45 to 1 ug of RNA. Via MiXCR, TCRdb re-called the immunoSEQ multiplex PCR reads, giving one row per CDR3 protein. The table records about 100,000 distinct CDR3 sequences, 95% of them present only once. The specimen was CD8+ T cells from PBMCs. The receptors originated from a human donor with Susac syndrome.

As DNA, the CDR3 is TGCGCCAGCAGCCAACCCGATCTGAGGGAACTGTTTTTT. Translated, it gives CASSQPDLRELFF. This chain connects TRBV4-1 to TRBJ1-4; unclear D gene. V was pared by 2 bases and J by 12 bases, with 13 bases between. The V gene's germline CDR1 is MGHRA and CDR2 YSYEKL. The CDR3 runs 13 residues.

The V and J genes are TRBV25-1 and TRBJ1-2; D perhaps matches TRBD1 (5 bases). Trimming removed 5 bases from V and 1 base from J, with 11 bases in between. The CDR3 runs 14 residues. Germline CDR1 MGHDK, CDR2 SYGVNS. The CDR3 loop reads CASSRGGDNYGYTF. The CDR3 DNA sequence: TGTGCCAGCAGTAGGGGAGGCGATAACTATGGCTACACCTTC.

The chain joins TRBV5-1 to TRBJ2-1; 10 bases match TRBD2. The germline V gene encodes CDR1 SGHRS and CDR2 YFSETQ. The CDR3 runs to 16 residues. The V segment lost 0 bases and the J segment 10 bases; nucleotides outside the gene matches: 10. The CDR3 DNA reads TGCGCCAGCAGCTTGGGGGGAATACTAGCGGGACACGAGCAGTTCTTC. Protein sequence: CASSLGGILAGHEQFF.

V is TRBV20-1 and J is TRBJ2-2; D perhaps matches TRBD2 (5 bases). This CDR3 spans 14 amino acids. CDR1 is DFQATT, CDR2 SNEGSKA, per germline (reference sequence). The germline V and J ends were trimmed by 6 bases and 2 bases, with 13 bases remaining between them. CDR3 sequence: CSAAGRLNTGELFF. The CDR3, as DNA: TGCAGTGCAGCCGGTAGACTAAACACCGGGGAGCTGTTTTTT.

This sequence joins TRBV24-1 and TRBJ2-3, with 9 bases aligning to TRBD2. CDR1 is KGHDR and CDR2 is SFDVKD in the germline V gene. The CDR3 runs to 13 residues. Unmatched junction bases numbered 4, after V lost 7 bases and J lost 6 bases. In DNA form, the CDR3 reads TGTGCCACCAGAGGGACTAGCCCTGATACGCAGTATTTT. Translating it yields CATRGTSPDTQYF.

For the CDR3, the DNA is TGTGCCAGCAGCGTATTTGCGGGGGAAACGGATACGCAGTATTTT. Translating it yields CASSVFAGETDTQYF. This rearrangement joins TRBV9 to TRBJ2-3; TRBD2 matches at 7 bases. After removal of 1 base from V and 6 bases from J, the junction contained 8 bases not matched to a gene. The germline V gene has CDR1 SGDLS and CDR2 YYNGEE. This CDR3 region has 15 residues.

V gene TRBV29-1 combines with J gene TRBJ2-5; D gene unclear. Germline V gene lookup returns CDR1 SQVTM and CDR2 ANQGSEA. The CDR3 length is 13 residues. The ends were cut back, 3 bases at V and 2 bases at J, with 10 bases in the middle. The CDR3, as DNA: TGCAGCGTTGATTGGGCCAGGCAAGAGACCCAGTACTTC. Translated, it gives CSVDWARQETQYF.

The rearrangement joins TRBV5-6 to TRBJ2-5; D is perhaps TRBD2 (6 bases). Germline CDR1 is SGHDT and CDR2 is YYEEEE. CDR3 length equals 16 residues. V lost 3 bases to trimming and J lost 5 bases, with 20 bases between them. CDR3 bases: TGTGCCAGCAGCTCCCGGGACGCGGGGTTTGTGGAGACCCAGTACTTC. This sequence encodes CASSSRDAGFVETQYF.

This chain joins TRBV9 and TRBJ2-3, with a possible D match to TRBD2 (5 bases). The CDR3 has 15 residues. V was shortened by 4 bases and J by 4 bases, with 16 bases between the two germline ends. Looked up from germline, CDR1 is SGDLS and CDR2 is YYNGEE. This CDR3 reads CASSPQHVGADTQYF. CDR3 DNA sequence: TGTGCCAGCAGCCCTCAGCACGTCGGGGCAGATACGCAGTATTTT.

This clonotype was found once. The chain combines TRBV23-1 with TRBJ2-1; a weak D match, TRBD2 (6 bases). TRBV23-1 is recorded as an ORF, its role being uncertain. The CDR3 is made up of 12 amino acids. Deletions cut 2 bases from V and 15 bases from J, with 14 bases between. CDR3 residues: CASSQPSVFPFF. CDR3 nucleotides: TGCGCCAGCAGTCAACCTAGCGTATTCCCGTTCTTC.

The CDR3 spells CASSLTSDSYEQYF. Here the CDR3 DNA reads TGTGCCAGCAGCCTTACCTCGGACAGCTACGAGCAGTACTTC. The chain has TRBV6-5 and TRBJ2-7; D possibly corresponds to TRBD1 (6 bases). The V and J ends lost 6 bases and 3 bases respectively, with 15 bases between them. Germline V CDR1 and CDR2: MNHEY, SVGAGI. The CDR3 runs 14 residues.

The chain is built from TRBV9 and TRBJ2-7; D is perhaps TRBD1 or TRBD2 (6 bases each). The CDR3 has 14 residues. Germline V CDR1 and CDR2: SGDLS, YYNGEE. V was shortened by 0 bases and J by 5 bases, with 12 bases between the two germline ends. This CDR3 is CASSVAHREDEQYF. CDR3 nucleotide sequence: TGTGCCAGCAGCGTAGCTCACAGGGAGGACGAGCAGTACTTC.

The chain is built from TRBV20-1 and TRBJ1-3, with D unclear. Trimming shortened V by 0 bases and J by 4 bases, and 19 bases separated the two germline ends. Germline CDR1 DFQATT, CDR2 SNEGSKA (reference sequence). The CDR3 runs 17 residues. The CDR3 DNA sequence: TGCAGTGCTAGAGATCCCATGGTCTCCCCATCAGGAAACACCATATATTTT. Its translation: CSARDPMVSPSGNTIYF.

The chain recombines TRBV25-1 with TRBJ1-3, with no clear D. This CDR3 has 15 residues. Germline V gene lookup returns CDR1 MGHDK and CDR2 SYGVNS. V lost 6 bases to trimming and J lost 4 bases, with 16 bases between them. CDR3 DNA: TGTGCCAGCAGCTGGGCCGGGGATCGCGGAAACACCATATATTTT. Protein: CASSWAGDRGNTIYF.